This T cell receptor (beta chain) stems from a study of T cell responses to AZD1222 COVID-19 vaccine. Assay: immunoSEQ multiplex PCR; the TCRdb copy retains only in-frame clones and omits some. The sample lists more than 150,000 clones, approximately 92% seen once, with about 10% in the top ten. J lost 9 bases, V lost 2 bases, and 15 bases had no gene match. CDR3 length equals 17 residues. Germline CDR1 reads SGDLS; CDR2 reads YYNGEE. The V gene is TRBV9, the J gene TRBJ2-1; 9 nucleotides align to TRBD2. The sequence was collected from an adult in good health. Sequencing used peripheral blood, obtained on day 0 of AZD1222 vaccination. The CDR3 DNA reads as TGTGCCAGCAGCGTTAGCATTTCGGGTAGCGGGAGTGTTGAGCAGTTCTTC. Amino acids: CASSVSISGSGSVEQFF.